Following are 20 T cell receptor beta chains from one sample sequenced in a study of cytomegalovirus exposure and HLA in healthy donors. Clones were sequenced by immunoSEQ multiplex PCR, and TCRdb holds only the in-frame ones, with some missing. This table holds about 60,000 clones, over 90% found once. Sample: PBMCs. All receptors derive from a woman aged 18-29 years in good health and CMV-seronegative.

V and J are TRBV27 and TRBJ1-2, with D unresolved. The CDR3 contains 14 residues. From germline, CDR1 is MNHEY and CDR2 SMNVEV (reference sequence). V lost 5 bases, J lost 5 bases, and 15 bases lay in between. The CDR3 is CASSTRPGIYGYTF. CDR3 in DNA: TGTGCCAGCAGTACACGGCCCGGGATATATGGCTACACCTTC.

This clone appeared a few times. V gene TRBV10-3 combines with J gene TRBJ2-7, with 9 bases matching TRBD2. The CDR3 extends over 13 amino acids. Germline CDR1 is ENHRY and CDR2 is SYGVKD. J was trimmed by 4 bases and V by 10 bases; bases with no gene match: 8. DNA for the CDR3: TGTGCCACCCAAGCGGGGGGTCCGTACGAGCAGTACTTC. Amino acids: CATQAGGPYEQYF.

This chain joins TRBV6-5 and TRBJ2-1; D possibly corresponds to TRBD1 (7 bases). V was cut by 6 bases and J by 5 bases, with 17 bases left in between. The germline V gene has CDR1 MNHEY and CDR2 SVGAGI. The CDR3 spans 15 residues. CDR3: CASSHDREAHNEQFF. The CDR3 coding sequence is TGTGCCAGCAGCCACGACAGGGAGGCCCACAATGAGCAGTTCTTC.

DNA for the CDR3: TGTGCCAGCAGAATAACTAGCGGGGTGTATGAGCAGTTCTTC. Its translation is CASRITSGVYEQFF. The rearrangement joins TRBV2 to TRBJ2-1, with TRBD2 matching 10 bases. This CDR3 is 14 amino acids long. The germline CDR1 and CDR2 sequences are SNHLY and FYNNEI. The junction had 7 bases not matched to a gene; V was cut back by 6 bases and J by 8 bases. Filled out from reference TRBV2 and TRBJ2-1, the complete variable domain reads EPEVTQTPSHQVTQMGQEVILRCVPISNHLYFYWYRQILGQKVEFLVSFYNNEISEKSEIFDDQFSVERPDGSNFTLKIRSTKLEDSAMYFCASRITSGVYEQFFGPGTRLTVL.

This clone was picked up a small number of times. This sequence joins TRBV4-1 and TRBJ2-3, with 14 bases aligning to TRBD2. Germline V lookup: CDR1 MGHRA, CDR2 YSYEKL. The CDR3 loop spans 18 amino acids. J lost 5 bases, V lost 2 bases, and 9 bases had no gene match. Here the CDR3 DNA reads TGCGCCAGCAGCCAATTCTCGACTAGCGGGGGGGCGTTAGATACGCAGTATTTT. It encodes CASSQFSTSGGALDTQYF.

J is TRBJ1-1 and V is TRBV18, with 8 bases matching TRBD1. The ends lost 3 bases at V and 0 bases at J; junction bases unmatched: 9. Germline assignment: CDR1 KGHSH and CDR2 LQKENI. The CDR3 runs 17 residues. In DNA, the CDR3 is TGTGCCAGCTCACCCGGACAGGGAGGGGGGATGAACACTGAAGCTTTCTTT. Protein sequence: CASSPGQGGGMNTEAFF.

The CDR3 coding sequence is TGTGCCAGGGCAGGCGGGCGAATCCAAGAGACCCAGTACTTC. Its translation is CARAGGRIQETQYF. The rearrangement links TRBV2 to TRBJ2-5, with a tentative D call TRBD2 (5 bases). The CDR3 spans 14 residues. The V and J ends lost 9 bases and 1 base respectively, with 15 bases between them. Germline V CDR1 and CDR2: SNHLY, FYNNEI.

The chain couples TRBV12-5 to TRBJ1-2, with 11 nucleotides matching TRBD1. Germline V CDR1 and CDR2: LGHNT, FRNRAP. The CDR3 has 17 amino acids. Unmatched junction bases numbered 14, after V lost 5 bases and J lost 6 bases. Here the CDR3 DNA reads TGTGCTAGTGGTCCATCCCCCGGACAGGGGGCGAGGGATGGCTACACCTTC. Encoded protein: CASGPSPGQGARDGYTF.

The V gene is TRBV5-1, the J gene TRBJ2-5, with 9 bases aligning to TRBD2. The junction had 4 bases not matched to a gene; V was cut back by 2 bases and J by 5 bases. Germline V lookup: CDR1 SGHRS, CDR2 YFSETQ. The CDR3 length is 14 residues. The CDR3 DNA is TGCGCCAGCAGCTTTAGCGGGGGAAGGGAGACCCAGTACTTC. Protein sequence: CASSFSGGRETQYF.

This chain joins TRBV6-6 and TRBJ1-5, with 8 bases aligning to TRBD1. J lost 5 bases, V lost 9 bases, and 12 bases had no gene match. The CDR3 length is 15 residues. Germline V gene sequence: CDR1 MNHNY, CDR2 SVGAGI (reference sequence). CDR3 region: CASSNQDRVYQPQHF. As DNA, the CDR3 is TGTGCCAGTAGCAACCAGGACAGGGTTTATCAGCCCCAGCATTTT.

This rearrangement joins TRBV4-3 to TRBJ1-2; TRBD1 aligns across 7 bases. Trimming at V came to 3 bases and at J to 4 bases, leaving 5 bases not matched to a gene. The CDR3 consists of 14 residues. CDR1 LGHNA and CDR2 YSLEER come from the germline V gene. The CDR3 region is CASSHESGGYGYTF. DNA for the CDR3: TGCGCCAGCAGCCACGAATCAGGGGGCTATGGCTACACCTTC.

This chain joins TRBV6-5 and TRBJ2-1; 12 nucleotides align to TRBD2. CDR1 and CDR2 from the germline V gene are MNHEY and SVGAGI. The CDR3 sequence is 15 residues long. Losses at the gene ends were 3 bases for V and 10 bases for J; bases not matched to a gene: 7. In nucleotides, the CDR3 is TGTGCCAGCAGTTATCTGTCTAGCGGGGGGGCGGAGCAGTTCTTC. Its translation: CASSYLSSGGAEQFF.

This chain connects TRBV19 to TRBJ1-1; D ambiguous. V was trimmed by 2 bases and J by 3 bases, leaving 10 bases between them. Germline-derived CDR1 and CDR2 are LNHDA and SQIVND (reference sequence). The CDR3 has 14 residues. Here the CDR3 reads CASSIMWPDTEAFF. The CDR3 DNA reads TGTGCCAGTAGTATAATGTGGCCAGACACTGAAGCTTTCTTT.

This clone is labeled medium-sized (0.01 to 0.1%). J is TRBJ2-5 and V is TRBV6-6, with a tentative D call TRBD2 (6 bases). V was pared by 5 bases and J by 2 bases, with 12 bases between. The length of the CDR3 is 14 residues. The germline gives CDR1 MNHNY, CDR2 SVGAGI (reference sequence). The CDR3 spells CASSTREKQETQYF. CDR3 nucleotides: TGTGCCAGCAGTACTCGGGAGAAACAAGAGACCCAGTACTTC.

This chain uses TRBV4-2 with TRBJ2-3, with a possible D match to TRBD2 (5 bases). The V end lost 1 base, the J end lost 0 bases, and 11 bases lay between the germline ends. Germline assignment: CDR1 LGHNA and CDR2 YNFKEQ. The CDR3 consists of 16 residues. In DNA, the CDR3 is TGTGCCAGCAGCCAAGGGAGCGGTACTAGCACAGATACGCAGTATTTT. Translating it yields CASSQGSGTSTDTQYF.

The chain employs TRBV28 and TRBJ2-2, with D uncertain. CDR1 and CDR2 from the germline V gene are MDHEN and SYDVKM. The CDR3 length is 14 residues. Trimming left V 3 bases short and J 4 bases short, with 9 bases between. The CDR3 here is CASSFPPLTGELFF. CDR3 nucleotide sequence: TGTGCCAGCAGTTTCCCTCCCCTCACCGGGGAGCTGTTTTTT. Looking up the rest from reference TRBV28 and TRBJ2-2 gives the full variable domain: DVKVTQSSRYLVKRTGEKVFLECVQDMDHENMFWYRQDPGLGLRLIYFSYDVKMKEKGDIPEGYSVSREKKERFSLILESASTNQTSMYLCASSFPPLTGELFFGEGSRLTVL.

The CDR3 protein is CASSMVRSLAGVLGVTGELFF. CDR3 sequence (DNA): TGTGCCAGTAGTATGGTCCGGTCACTAGCGGGAGTGTTAGGGGTGACCGGGGAGCTGTTTTTT. The chain employs TRBV19 and TRBJ2-2; 11 bases fit TRBD2. The germline CDR1 and CDR2 sequences are LNHDA and SQIVND (reference sequence). With 3 bases clipped from V and 5 bases from J, the junction kept 20 bases outside the gene matches. The CDR3 sequence is 21 residues long.

The chain carries TRBV29-1 and TRBJ1-2; 7 positions agree with TRBD1. V shed 5 bases and J 0 bases; nucleotides not matched to a gene: 12. The CDR3 extends over 16 amino acids. Germline V CDR1 and CDR2: SQVTM, ANQGSEA. The CDR3 bases are TGCAGCGTTTACGGGGTGAGGGGGCGGACTAACTATGGCTACACCTTC. This encodes CSVYGVRGRTNYGYTF.

The J gene is TRBJ2-1, the V gene TRBV6-1; TRBD1 aligns across 10 bases. Per germline, CDR1 MNHNS and CDR2 SASEGT. V lost 7 bases to trimming and J lost 4 bases; unmatched junction nucleotides: 7. This CDR3 region has 15 residues. Here the CDR3 reads CASKPGTGAYNEQFF. The DNA for the CDR3 is TGTGCCAGCAAGCCGGGGACAGGGGCTTACAATGAGCAGTTCTTC.

This chain links TRBV5-1 with TRBJ1-2; possible D gene TRBD1, 6 bases. The germline V gene encodes CDR1 SGHRS and CDR2 YFSETQ. Trimming left V 0 bases short and J 5 bases short, with 26 bases between. This CDR3 is built from 19 residues. The CDR3 sequence: CASSLGYRDGRGHTYGYTF. CDR3 nucleotide sequence: TGCGCCAGCAGCTTGGGCTACAGGGATGGCAGGGGTCACACTTATGGCTACACCTTC.